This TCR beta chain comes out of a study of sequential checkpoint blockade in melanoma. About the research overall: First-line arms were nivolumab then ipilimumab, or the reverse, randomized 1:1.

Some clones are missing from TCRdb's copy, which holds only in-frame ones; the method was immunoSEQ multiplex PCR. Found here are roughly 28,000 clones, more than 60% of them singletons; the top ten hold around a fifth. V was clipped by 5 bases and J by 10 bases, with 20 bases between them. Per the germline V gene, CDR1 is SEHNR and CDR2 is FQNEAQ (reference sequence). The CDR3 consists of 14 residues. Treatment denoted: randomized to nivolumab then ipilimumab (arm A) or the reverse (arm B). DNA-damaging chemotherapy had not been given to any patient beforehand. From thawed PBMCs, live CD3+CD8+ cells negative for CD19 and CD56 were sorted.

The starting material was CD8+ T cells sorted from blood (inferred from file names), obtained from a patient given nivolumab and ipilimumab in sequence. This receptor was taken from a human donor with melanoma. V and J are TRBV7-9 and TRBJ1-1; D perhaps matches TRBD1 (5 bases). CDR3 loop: CASSPPAGGVGAFF. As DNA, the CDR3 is TGTGCCAGCAGCCCCCCGGCAGGAGGGGTGGGAGCTTTCTTT.